The clone carrying this TCR beta chain was recorded only once. The CDR3 contains 14 residues. Trimming removed 2 bases at V and 4 bases at J, with 11 bases between. Germline V gene sequence: CDR1 MNHNS, CDR2 SASEGT. The sample originates from a study of blood T cell repertoires in COVID-19. Overall study: The United States, Italy and Spain supplied acute and convalescent COVID-19 samples.

Living in 24 US areas, the participants were between roughly 18 and 89 years of age. In the authors' methods: Reference gene primer amplification yielded estimated nucleated cell counts. TCRdb's table, derived via immunoSEQ multiplex PCR, lists solely in-frame clones and lacks some. That table is the source of V, J and clone size, and D and trimming were worked out from the DNA. The sample carries a few hundred thousand clones, about 79% recorded once. This receptor was identified in a middle-aged woman with acute COVID-19. The sequencing input was PBMCs or T cells enriched from blood (not recorded which). This chain links TRBV6-1 with TRBJ1-1; D remains ambiguous. In DNA form, the CDR3 reads TGTGCCAGCAGTGAATCCATTGGTAGCACTGAAGCTTTCTTT. Protein sequence: CASSESIGSTEAFF.